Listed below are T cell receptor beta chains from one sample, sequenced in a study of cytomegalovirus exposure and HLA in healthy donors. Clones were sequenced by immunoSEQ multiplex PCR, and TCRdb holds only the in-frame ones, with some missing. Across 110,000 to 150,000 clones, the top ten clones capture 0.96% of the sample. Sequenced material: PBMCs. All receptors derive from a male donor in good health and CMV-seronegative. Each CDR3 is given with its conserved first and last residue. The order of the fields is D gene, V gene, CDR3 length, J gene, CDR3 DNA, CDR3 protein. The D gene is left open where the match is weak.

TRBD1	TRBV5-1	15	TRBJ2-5	TGCGCCAGCAGCCCCAGGACAGGGGAGCGAGAGACCCAGTACTTC	CASSPRTGERETQYF
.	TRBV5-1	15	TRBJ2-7	TGCGCCAGCAGCTTGGGTGGGCCTCCCGGCTACGAGCAGTACTTC	CASSLGGPPGYEQYF
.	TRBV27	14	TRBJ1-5	TGTGCCAGTGGAAAACAGGGAAGCAATCAGCCCCAGCATTTT	CASGKQGSNQPQHF
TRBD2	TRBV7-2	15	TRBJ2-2	TGTGCCAGCAGCTCCACTAGCGGGTTTCCCGGGGAGCTGTTTTTT	CASSSTSGFPGELFF
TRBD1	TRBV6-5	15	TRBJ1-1	TGTGCCTCCCAGGGACAGGGAGCTTTGAACACTGAAGCTTTCTTT	CASQGQGALNTEAFF
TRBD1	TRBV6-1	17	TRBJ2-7	TGTGCCAGCAGTGTTGGTATTGTGGGACAGGGTCTCTACGAGCAGTACTTC	CASSVGIVGQGLYEQYF
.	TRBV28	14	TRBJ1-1	TGTGCCAGCAGTCCAAACCAACTTAACACTGAAGCTTTCTTT	CASSPNQLNTEAFF
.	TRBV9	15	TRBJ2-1	TGTGCCAGCAGCGTAGATATAATCTCCTACAATGAGCAGTTCTTC	CASSVDIISYNEQFF
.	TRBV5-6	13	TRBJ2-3	TGTGCCAGCAGCTCCGCAGGGGCAGATACGCAGTATTTT	CASSSAGADTQYF
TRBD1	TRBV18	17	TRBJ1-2	TGTGCCAGCTCACCAACCTCACAGCCCGGGACAGGGAGGGGCTACACCTTC	CASSPTSQPGTGRGYTF
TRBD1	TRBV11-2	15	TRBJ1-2	TGTGCCAGCAGCTTAGCCTCGCGACAGGGGTATGGCTACACCTTC	CASSLASRQGYGYTF
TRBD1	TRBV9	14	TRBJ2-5	TGTGCCAGCAGCGTAGCAACAGGGGAAGAGACCCAGTACTTC	CASSVATGEETQYF
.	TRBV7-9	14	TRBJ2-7	TGTGCCAGCAGCAGTGGACAGAAGGTCTACGAGCAGTACTTC	CASSSGQKVYEQYF
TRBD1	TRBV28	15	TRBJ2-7	TGTGCCAGCAGTATCCAAGGGACAGTACACTACGAGCAGTACTTC	CASSIQGTVHYEQYF
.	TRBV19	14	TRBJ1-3	TGTGCCAGTAGTATTCAGGCCTCTGGAAACACCATATATTTT	CASSIQASGNTIYF
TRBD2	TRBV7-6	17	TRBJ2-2	TGTGCCAGCAGGGAGAGCGGGAGATCGGGGAACACCGGGGAGCTGTTTTTT	CASRESGRSGNTGELFF
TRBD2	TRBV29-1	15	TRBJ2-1	TGCAGCGTTATTCCTAGCGGGGGGCTCGGCAATGAGCAGTTCTTC	CSVIPSGGLGNEQFF
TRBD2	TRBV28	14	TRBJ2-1	TGTGCCAGCAGTTTCCCGCCTAGCGGGGTATGGCAGTTCTTC	CASSFPPSGVWQFF
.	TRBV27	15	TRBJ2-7	TGTGCCAGCAGTTCGACAGGAAGATTGGGCTACGAGCAGTACTTC	CASSSTGRLGYEQYF
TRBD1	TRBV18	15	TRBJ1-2	TGTGCCAGCTCACCACAAACAGGGGTCGACTATGGCTACACCTTC	CASSPQTGVDYGYTF
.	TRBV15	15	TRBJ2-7	TGTGCCACCAGCAGAGGGGGGACAAGCTCCTACGAGCAGTACTTC	CATSRGGTSSYEQYF
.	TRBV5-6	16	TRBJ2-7	TGTGCCAGCAGCTCAGCCTCGACAGGTCTCGCCCACGAGCAGTACTTC	CASSSASTGLAHEQYF
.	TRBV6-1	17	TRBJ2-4	TGTGCCAGCAGTGCCCTCGAGGGGGGGGGAGCCAAAAACATTCAGTACTTC	CASSALEGGGAKNIQYF
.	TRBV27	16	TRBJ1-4	TGTGCCAGCAGTTTACGGGCGCAGGGAGGAGGTGAAAAACTGTTTTTT	CASSLRAQGGGEKLFF
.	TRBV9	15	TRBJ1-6	TGTGCCAGCAGCGCTTTACAGGGTGGGAATTCACCCCTCCACTTT	CASSALQGGNSPLHF